The sequence of this TCR beta chain was determined in a study of CD8+ T cells in alopecia areata. On the study more broadly: Treated individuals took tofacitinib by mouth, 5 to 10 mg twice daily. Study results and limitations: Sharing of TCRs across patients appeared less clear than in mice, possibly for HLA-related reasons.

Details on this clone: Its antigen remains unidentified.

Extracted RNA was reverse transcribed into cDNA, the sequencing template. Assay: immunoSEQ multiplex PCR; the TCRdb copy retains only in-frame clones and omits some. The sample includes around 100,000 clones, about 59% seen only once; the top ten take 10% to 15%. The germline V gene encodes CDR1 SGDLS and CDR2 YYNGEE. V lost 0 bases and J 0 bases, leaving 7 bases between the germline ends. This CDR3 has 15 residues. Documented treatment: oral pan-JAK inhibitor, 5-10 mg twice daily. This clonotype originated in a human donor with alopecia areata. The chain recombines TRBV9 with TRBJ2-1, with D maybe TRBD1 (6 bases). The sample in question was CD8+ T cells sorted from blood, obtained at week 24, from a patient treated with tofacitinib. Here the CDR3 reads CASSVEDSSYNEQFF. The CDR3 DNA reads TGTGCCAGCAGCGTAGAGGACAGCTCCTACAATGAGCAGTTCTTC. The complete variable domain, with remaining parts taken from reference TRBV9 and TRBJ2-1, reads DSGVTQTPKHLITATGQRVTLRCSPRSGDLSVYWYQQSLDQGLQFLIQYYNGEERAKGNILERFSAQQFPDLHSELNLSSLELGDSALYFCASSVEDSSYNEQFFGPGTRLTVL.